These 21 T cell receptor beta chains share one sample of origin, sequenced in a study of PD-L1 blockade in urothelial cancer (dated by TCRdb to about 2017). What the time point label conveys for this sample: pretreatment peripheral blood. Library preparation was by the immunoSEQ multiplex PCR assay. TCRdb obtained this table from immuneACCESS and retained in-frame rearrangements with V and J assigned. These tables miss some clones; where compared with another copy, unresolved V genes account for less than half of the shortfall, and the remainder is unexplained. The sample includes some 53,000 clones, with about three quarters observed a single time. The leading ten clones occupy approximately 4% of the sample. This specimen was PBMCs, taken around atezolizumab (anti-PD-L1) treatment. Receptors were obtained from a man aged 65-85 years with urothelial cancer.

This chain joins TRBV12-5 and TRBJ2-5; TRBD1 matches at 7 bases. Germline V CDR1 and CDR2: LGHNT, FRNRAP. The V and J ends lost 5 bases and 5 bases, in that order; junction bases with no gene match: 2. The CDR3 loop spans 12 amino acids. In nucleotides, the CDR3 is TGTGCTAGTGGTCCGACAGGGGAGACCCAGTACTTC. It translates to CASGPTGETQYF.

The chain has TRBV7-9 and TRBJ2-7; 7 bases fit TRBD2. Germline assignment: CDR1 SEHNR and CDR2 FQNEAQ (reference sequence). This CDR3 has 13 residues. V dropped 3 bases and J dropped 3; count of bases not matched to a gene: 2. Here the CDR3 DNA reads TGTGCCAGCAGCTTTGCTAGCGGCTACGAGCAGTACTTC. This gives the protein CASSFASGYEQYF. Complete variable domain (other parts from reference TRBV7-9 and TRBJ2-7): DTGVSQNPRHKITKRGQNVTFRCDPISEHNRLYWYRQTLGQGPEFLTYFQNEAQLEKSRLLSDRFSAERPKGSFSTLEIQRTEQGDSAMYLCASSFASGYEQYFGPGTRLTVT.

This clone was found many times. The gene calls are TRBV6-6 and TRBJ1-3, with D maybe TRBD1 (6 bases). V lost 6 bases to trimming and J lost 2 bases, with 17 bases between them. The germline CDR1 and CDR2 sequences are MNHNY and SVGAGI (reference sequence). This CDR3 contains 16 residues. The CDR3 here is CASSPAWGGTGNTIYF. CDR3 DNA sequence: TGTGCCAGCAGCCCAGCTTGGGGGGGCACTGGAAACACCATATATTTT.

This CDR3 reads CASSEATGVGYTF. CDR3 bases: TGTGCCAGCAGTGAAGCGACAGGGGTTGGCTACACCTTC. The V and J genes are TRBV6-1 and TRBJ1-2, with 8 bases lining up with TRBD1. Losses at the gene ends were 0 bases for V and 7 bases for J; bases not matched to a gene: 1. CDR3 length: 13 residues. CDR1 MNHNS and CDR2 SASEGT come from the germline V gene.

V gene TRBV2 combines with J gene TRBJ1-5; possible D gene TRBD1, 5 bases. Germline V CDR1 and CDR2: SNHLY, FYNNEI. This CDR3 contains 13 residues. Deletions cut 6 bases from V and 6 bases from J, with 12 bases between. The CDR3 sequence: CASSYGGGQPQHF. The CDR3 nucleotides read TGTGCCAGCAGCTACGGGGGGGGTCAGCCCCAGCATTTT.

The J gene is TRBJ1-3, the V gene TRBV6-5; 8 bases are a match to TRBD1. V shed 4 bases, J shed 5 bases, and the junction held 4 bases outside the gene matches. The CDR3 is 14 amino acids. Germline V CDR1 and CDR2: MNHEY, SVGAGI. The CDR3: CASSSGGGRNTIYF. CDR3 DNA: TGTGCCAGCAGTTCAGGGGGCGGAAGAAACACCATATATTTT.

The chain uses TRBV7-2 and TRBJ2-3; D is perhaps TRBD1 (6 bases). The V gene's germline CDR1 is SGHTA and CDR2 FQGNSA. V was pared by 7 bases and J by 0 bases, with 14 bases between. This CDR3 comprises 15 residues. The CDR3 region is CASIPPGHSTDTQYF. As DNA, the CDR3 is TGTGCCAGCATCCCTCCGGGACATAGCACAGATACGCAGTATTTT.

J is TRBJ1-6 and V is TRBV27, with no clear D. Germline V gene sequence: CDR1 MNHEY, CDR2 SMNVEV (reference sequence). The CDR3 is 14 residues long. The V and J ends lost 6 bases and 3 bases respectively, with 9 bases between them. The CDR3: CASRWADYNSPLHF. The CDR3 DNA sequence: TGTGCCAGCAGGTGGGCTGACTATAATTCACCCCTCCACTTT.

The chain recombines TRBV6-5 with TRBJ1-1; maybe TRBD1 (6 bases). This CDR3 has 12 amino acids. Germline V gives CDR1 MNHEY, CDR2 SVGAGI. V lost 6 bases and J 8 bases, leaving 13 bases between the germline ends. The CDR3 DNA reads TGTGCCAGCAGACCAACACAGGGAGAAGCTTTCTTT. Translated, it gives CASRPTQGEAFF.

In this sample, this clone turned up a few times. The V gene is TRBV7-3, the J gene TRBJ2-7, with no clear D. This CDR3 contains 13 residues. The V gene's germline CDR1 is SGHTA and CDR2 FQGTGA. The V end lost 2 bases, the J end lost 3 bases, and 8 bases lay between the germline ends. The CDR3 here is CASSLGGHYEQYF. The CDR3 DNA sequence: TGTGCCAGCAGCTTAGGTGGGCACTACGAGCAGTACTTC.

The rearrangement links TRBV4-2 to TRBJ2-1, with TRBD2 identical over 9 bases. The V segment lost 0 bases and the J segment 2 bases; nucleotides outside the gene matches: 2. The CDR3 sequence is 16 residues long. The germline V gene has CDR1 LGHNA and CDR2 YNFKEQ. CDR3 coding DNA: TGTGCCAGCAGCCAAGAGGCGGGAGGGGCCTACAATGAGCAGTTCTTC. Its protein product is CASSQEAGGAYNEQFF.

This chain joins TRBV5-6 and TRBJ2-7; 13 nucleotides line up with TRBD2. Looked up from germline, CDR1 is SGHDT and CDR2 is YYEEEE. Trimming cost V 4 bases and J 4 bases; bases outside gene matches: 2. This CDR3 comprises 14 residues. In DNA, the CDR3 is TGTGCCAGCAGCCGGGGACTAGCGGGATACGAGCAGTACTTC. Residues: CASSRGLAGYEQYF.

This chain connects TRBV5-1 to TRBJ2-3; D perhaps matches TRBD1 (6 bases). Germline values: CDR1 SGHRS, CDR2 YFSETQ. The CDR3 contains 15 residues. V was shortened by 4 bases and J by 0 bases, with 12 bases between the two germline ends. CDR3: CASSTQGSSTDTQYF. The CDR3 nucleotides read TGCGCCAGCAGCACACAGGGTTCTAGCACAGATACGCAGTATTTT.

The rearrangement joins TRBV6-5 to TRBJ2-2, with 11 bases that match TRBD2. The CDR3 runs to 16 residues. CDR1 is MNHEY, CDR2 SVGAGI, per germline. The ends lost 2 bases at V and 3 bases at J; junction bases unmatched: 2. The CDR3, as DNA: TGTGCCAGCAGTTACACTAGCGGGGGCCACACCGGGGAGCTGTTTTTT. Protein: CASSYTSGGHTGELFF.

The rearrangement uses TRBV19 and TRBJ2-1; no definite D call. The CDR3 is 13 residues long. V was cut by 0 bases and J by 9 bases, with 9 bases left in between. The germline gives CDR1 LNHDA, CDR2 SQIVND (reference sequence). CDR3 nucleotides: TGTGCCAGTAGTATAGATCTGCTAGGTGAGCAGTTCTTC. Protein product: CASSIDLLGEQFF.

The rearrangement joins TRBV7-2 to TRBJ1-5, with TRBD1 as a possible D gene (5 bases). Looked up from germline, CDR1 is SGHTA and CDR2 is FQGNSA. Deletions cut 5 bases from V and 0 bases from J, with 11 bases between. CDR3 length equals 15 residues. This CDR3 reads CASSPGGFSNQPQHF. In DNA form, the CDR3 reads TGTGCCAGCAGCCCGGGGGGGTTTAGCAATCAGCCCCAGCATTTT.

Only a few counts were recorded for this clone. This rearrangement joins TRBV9 to TRBJ2-5, with TRBD1 matching 9 bases. Germline trimming cut 3 bases from V and 5 bases from J; bases unmatched to any gene: 20. CDR1 is SGDLS, CDR2 YYNGEE, per germline. The CDR3 extends over 19 amino acids. The CDR3 DNA sequence: TGTGCCAGCAGCGCCGATATGGGGGTTACAGGGGGCGCGGGGGAGACCCAGTACTTC. Its translation is CASSADMGVTGGAGETQYF.

In its sample, this clone was seen a few times. V usage is TRBV11-1 and J usage is TRBJ2-2; D is unclear. From germline, CDR1 is SGHAT and CDR2 FQDESV (reference sequence). V was shortened by 5 bases and J by 7 bases, with 11 bases between the two germline ends. CDR3 length: 13 amino acids. The CDR3 loop is CASSPGSLGELFF. CDR3 DNA: TGTGCCAGCAGCCCAGGCAGCCTCGGGGAGCTGTTTTTT. Filled out from reference TRBV11-1 and TRBJ2-2, the complete variable domain reads EAEVAQSPRYKITEKSQAVAFWCDPISGHATLYWYRQILGQGPELLVQFQDESVVDDSQLPKDRFSAERLKGVDSTLKIQPAELGDSAMYLCASSPGSLGELFFGEGSRLTVL.

The V and J genes are TRBV4-1 and TRBJ2-1; 8 bases agree with TRBD2. J was trimmed by 3 bases and V by 5 bases; bases with no gene match: 12. The CDR3 runs to 17 residues. In germline, CDR1 is MGHRA, CDR2 YSYEKL. CDR3 in DNA: TGCGCCAGCAGCGAGTCGGAAGCGGGAGCGGACTACAATGAGCAGTTCTTC. Its protein product is CASSESEAGADYNEQFF.

In this sample, this clone turned up a few times. The CDR3 DNA follows: TGTGCCAGCAGCCCCACGGCGGGGTTGTACACTGAAGCTTTCTTT. It translates to CASSPTAGLYTEAFF. This sequence joins TRBV28 and TRBJ1-1, with D unresolved. V gave up 6 bases and J gave up 3 bases, with 17 bases separating them. The CDR3 loop spans 15 amino acids. Per germline, CDR1 MDHEN and CDR2 SYDVKM.

The chain links TRBV15 to TRBJ1-5, with D unclear. CDR1 is LNHNV, CDR2 YYDKDF, per germline (reference sequence). This CDR3 has 13 residues. The V end was cut by 1 base, the J end by 5 bases, with 6 bases between. As DNA, the CDR3 is TGTGCCACCAGCAGAGCCCTATATCAGCCCCAGCATTTT. Translation gives CATSRALYQPQHF.